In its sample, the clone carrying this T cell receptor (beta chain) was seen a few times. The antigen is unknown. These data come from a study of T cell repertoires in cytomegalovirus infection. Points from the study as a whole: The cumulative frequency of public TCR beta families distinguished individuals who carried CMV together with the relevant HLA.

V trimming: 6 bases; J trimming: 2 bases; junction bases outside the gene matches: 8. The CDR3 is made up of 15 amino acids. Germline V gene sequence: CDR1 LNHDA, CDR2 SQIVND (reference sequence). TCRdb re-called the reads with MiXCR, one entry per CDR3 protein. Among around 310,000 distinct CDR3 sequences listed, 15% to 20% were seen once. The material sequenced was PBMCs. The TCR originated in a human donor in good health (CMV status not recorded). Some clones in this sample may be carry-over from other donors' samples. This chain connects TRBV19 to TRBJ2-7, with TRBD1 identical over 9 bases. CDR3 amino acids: CASSPSGDRAYEQYF. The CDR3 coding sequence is TGTGCCAGTAGCCCCTCGGGGGACAGGGCCTACGAGCAGTACTTC.